A selection of T cell receptor beta chains follows, all from one sample in a study of control samples from healthy donors and cancer patients. Assay used: immunoSEQ multiplex PCR; TCRdb lists only in-frame clones, some missing. The sample carries about 170,000 clones, roughly 89% recorded once. Sequencing was performed on blood. The origin of the receptors is a man aged 30 to 45 in good health. Each CDR3 is given with its conserved first and last residue. Fields, in order: V gene, clone size, D gene, J gene, CDR3 protein, CDR3 DNA. A D gene is named only where the DNA matches it firmly. Size values are once, few and many counts, or a class for expanded clones, and some rows have none.

TRBV27	-	TRBD1	TRBJ1-2	CASSRGTGYNYGYTF	TGTGCCAGCAGTCGGGGGACAGGATACAACTATGGCTACACCTTC
TRBV11-3	-	-	TRBJ2-3	CASSSVAGSTDTQYF	TGTGCCAGCAGCTCCGTGGCAGGTAGCACAGATACGCAGTATTTT
TRBV6-4	few	-	TRBJ1-1	CASSATGNTEAFF	TGTGCCAGCAGTGCGACGGGGAACACTGAAGCTTTCTTT
TRBV9	-	-	TRBJ1-1	CASSVGADTEAFF	TGTGCCAGCAGCGTAGGGGCGGACACTGAAGCTTTCTTT
TRBV10-3	-	-	TRBJ2-1	CAIRGGSSYNEQFF	TGTGCCATCAGGGGGGGCAGCTCCTACAATGAGCAGTTCTTC
TRBV7-9	once	-	TRBJ2-7	CASSLTSSEQYF	TGTGCCAGCAGCCTGACATCCTCCGAGCAGTACTTC
TRBV5-1	-	TRBD1	TRBJ1-3	CASSVGTGVLGNTIYF	TGCGCCAGCAGCGTCGGGACAGGTGTACTCGGAAACACCATATATTTT
TRBV29-1	-	TRBD1	TRBJ1-5	CSVRTGDDQPQHF	TGCAGCGTTCGGACAGGGGACGATCAGCCCCAGCATTTT
TRBV5-1	-	-	TRBJ1-2	CASRALGQNYGYTF	TGCGCCAGCAGGGCCCTGGGACAAAACTATGGCTACACCTTC
TRBV5-4	-	TRBD2	TRBJ2-1	CASSSRLAGGPNSYNEQFF	TGTGCCAGCAGCTCCCGACTAGCGGGGGGCCCTAATTCCTACAATGAGCAGTTCTTC
TRBV6-2/TRBV6-3	-	-	TRBJ2-1	CASSYSDHEQFF	TGTGCCAGCAGTTACTCGGATCATGAGCAGTTCTTC
TRBV18	-	TRBD1	TRBJ1-5	CASSRELGGMGNQPQHF	TGTGCCAGCTCACGAGAATTAGGGGGCATGGGCAATCAGCCCCAGCATTTT
TRBV27	-	TRBD2	TRBJ2-1	CASSGRTSGRPDEQFF	TGTGCCAGCAGTGGTCGGACTAGCGGGAGGCCTGATGAGCAGTTCTTC